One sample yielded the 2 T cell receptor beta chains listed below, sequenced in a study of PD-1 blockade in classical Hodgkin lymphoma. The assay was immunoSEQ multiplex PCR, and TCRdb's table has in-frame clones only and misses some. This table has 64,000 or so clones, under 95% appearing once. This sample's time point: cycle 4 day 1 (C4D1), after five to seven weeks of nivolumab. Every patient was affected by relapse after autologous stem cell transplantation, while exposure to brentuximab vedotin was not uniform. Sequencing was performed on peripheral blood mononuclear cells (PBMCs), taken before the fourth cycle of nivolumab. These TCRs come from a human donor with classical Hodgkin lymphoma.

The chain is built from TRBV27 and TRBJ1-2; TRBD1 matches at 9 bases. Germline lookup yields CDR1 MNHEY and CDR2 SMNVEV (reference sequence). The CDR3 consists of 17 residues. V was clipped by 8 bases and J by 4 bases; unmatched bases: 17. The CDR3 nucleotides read TGTGCCAGCGGCGTGGGGACAGGGATACTCTCTAGCTATGGCTACACCTTC. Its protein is CASGVGTGILSSYGYTF.

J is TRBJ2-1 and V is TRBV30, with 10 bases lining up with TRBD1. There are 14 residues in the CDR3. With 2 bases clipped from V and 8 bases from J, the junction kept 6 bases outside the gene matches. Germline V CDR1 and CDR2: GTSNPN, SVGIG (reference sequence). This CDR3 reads CAWSFGQGVDEQFF. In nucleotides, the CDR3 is TGTGCCTGGAGTTTCGGACAGGGGGTCGATGAGCAGTTCTTC.